These T cell receptor beta chains were read from a single sample in a study of T cell changes during pregnancy in multiple sclerosis. Generated by immunoSEQ multiplex PCR, the TCRdb table keeps only in-frame clones and is missing some. The data contain about 60,000 clones, nearly 95% of them singletons. The starting material was peripheral blood, obtained in the first trimester of pregnancy. The receptors originated from a female donor with multiple sclerosis, enrolled in a pregnancy study. Each CDR3 is given with its conserved first and last residue. The order of the fields is CDR3 DNA, CDR3 protein, J gene, D gene, clone size, V gene. D genes are given only for firm matches. The listing skips clone size in some rows; elsewhere it reads once, few, many or a size class.

TGTGCCACCGGGGGGAGGAACACCGGGGAGCTGTTTTTT CATGGRNTGELFF TRBJ2-2 TRBD2 once TRBV10-3
TGTGCCAGTAGTCCAGGGAGGGTAGCTTTCTTT CASSPGRVAFF TRBJ1-1 NA NA TRBV19
TGTGCCAGCAGGCCAGGGGATTCACCCCTCCACTTT CASRPGDSPLHF TRBJ1-6 NA NA TRBV6-5
TGTGCCAGCAGTGGGGAGGGGAGGCCCCAAGAGACCCAGTACTTC CASSGEGRPQETQYF TRBJ2-5 TRBD2 NA TRBV25-1
TGTGCCAGCAGCGCACTGAGCTCTGGGGCCAACGTCCTGACTTTC CASSALSSGANVLTF TRBJ2-6 NA NA TRBV9
TGTGCCAGCAGCTTAGAGGTCGGGCGGGGGGGCCTGAATACGCAGTATTTT CASSLEVGRGGLNTQYF TRBJ2-3 TRBD2 NA TRBV7-3
TGTGCCAGCAGCTTAGAGGACAGGGGGCCCTATGGCTACACCTTC CASSLEDRGPYGYTF TRBJ1-2 TRBD1 once TRBV7-9
TGTGCCAGCAGCGTAAGACCGACAGGGGGGAATGAAAAACTGTTTTTT CASSVRPTGGNEKLFF TRBJ1-4 TRBD1 NA TRBV9
TGTGCCAGCAGTGAAGGCCCCGCCGGTCTATATGGCTACACCTTC CASSEGPAGLYGYTF TRBJ1-2 NA NA TRBV2
TGTGCCTGGAGTGGGGACAGGAGGAACACTGAAGCTTTCTTT CAWSGDRRNTEAFF TRBJ1-1 TRBD1 NA TRBV30
TGTGCCAGTACTAAGACAGGTCCTATCCACTATGGCTACACCTTC CASTKTGPIHYGYTF TRBJ1-2 NA NA TRBV19
TGCAGTATTAGGACAGAGTATGGCTACACCTTC CSIRTEYGYTF TRBJ1-2 NA once TRBV20-1
TGTGCCAGCAGCCTCCGACTAGCCACCTACGAGCAGTACTTC CASSLRLATYEQYF TRBJ2-7 TRBD2 NA TRBV14
TGTGCCAGCAGCCCCAGCGGGCGCACAGATACGCAGTATTTT CASSPSGRTDTQYF TRBJ2-3 NA NA TRBV7-2
TGTGCCAGCAGTGGCAGGGGGATCGGTCCCGGGGAGCTGTTTTTT CASSGRGIGPGELFF TRBJ2-2 TRBD1 NA TRBV27
TGTGCTAGTGTCAACAGGTTCTACGAGCAGTACTTC CASVNRFYEQYF TRBJ2-7 NA NA TRBV12-5
TGTGCCAGCAGTGAAGAGGGGGAGCGGGGAAACACCATATATTTT CASSEEGERGNTIYF TRBJ1-3 NA NA TRBV2
TGTGCCAGCAGCTGGGACATCGGCAATCAGCCCCAGCATTTT CASSWDIGNQPQHF TRBJ1-5 NA NA TRBV7-8
TGTGCCAGCAGTTCCGACATCCCGTCGGTCGCTGAAGCTTTCTTT CASSSDIPSVAEAFF TRBJ1-1 NA NA TRBV7-9
TGTGCCAGCGGCACTAGCGGGGGGGCGGTAGGGTTCACAGATACGCAGTATTTT CASGTSGGAVGFTDTQYF TRBJ2-3 TRBD2 NA TRBV7-3
TGTGCCAGCGGGACAGGGGGTCAGCCCCAGCATTTT CASGTGGQPQHF TRBJ1-5 TRBD1 NA TRBV5-5
TGTGCCAGCAGACTAGCGGGGTCTGAGACCCAGTACTTC CASRLAGSETQYF TRBJ2-5 TRBD2 NA TRBV11-1
TGTGCCAGCAGTTACGAGGGGACTAGCGGGGGGCCCAGCACAAGCACAGATACGCAGTATTTT CASSYEGTSGGPSTSTDTQYF TRBJ2-3 TRBD2 once TRBV6-7
TGTGCCAGCAGTGAATCTCTATCTAGGGCGGGAGGCACAGATACACAGTATTTT CASSESLSRAGGTDTQYF TRBJ2-3 TRBD2 NA TRBV2
TGTGCCAGCAGTCCGGACATTACAAGTACTAACACTGAAGCTTTCTTT CASSPDITSTNTEAFF TRBJ1-1 NA NA TRBV27
TGTGCCAGCAGTGACTCGACAGGTCATGACATGTACGAGCAGTACTTC CASSDSTGHDMYEQYF TRBJ2-7 NA NA TRBV6-4
TGTGCCATCAGTGTCTCAGACTCGGGGGGCCCAGATACGCAGTATTTT CAISVSDSGGPDTQYF TRBJ2-3 NA NA TRBV10-3
TGCGCCAGCAGCTTGCAGGGACAGGGCATGAACACTGAAGCTTTCTTT CASSLQGQGMNTEAFF TRBJ1-1 TRBD1 once TRBV5-1
TGTGCCAGCTCACCTCTCCTCGGGGGGACCTATAATTCACCCCTCCACTTT CASSPLLGGTYNSPLHF TRBJ1-6 NA once TRBV18
TGTGCCACCAGCAGAGATGGCAGGGGGAATCAGCCCCAGCATTTT CATSRDGRGNQPQHF TRBJ1-5 TRBD1 NA TRBV15
TGTGCCTGGAGTATCGGTACTAACTATGGCTACACCTTC CAWSIGTNYGYTF TRBJ1-2 NA NA TRBV30
TGCAGCGTTGAGGCCTCCTATGGCTACACCTTC CSVEASYGYTF TRBJ1-2 NA NA TRBV29-1
TGCGCCAGCAGCCAAGAGCAGGCCGGCTACACCTTC CASSQEQAGYTF TRBJ1-2 NA NA TRBV4-1
TGTGCCAGCAGTCCTGGGGGGTACACTGAAGCTTTCTTT CASSPGGYTEAFF TRBJ1-1 NA NA TRBV27
TGTGCCTGGAGGACACAGGGGTACTATGGCTACACCTTC CAWRTQGYYGYTF TRBJ1-2 TRBD1 NA TRBV30
TGTGCCAGCAGGCCGGGTTGGGACTATGGCTACACCTTC CASRPGWDYGYTF TRBJ1-2 NA NA TRBV28
TGTGCCATCAGTGAGAGCCTAGCGGGGGGTAATGAGCAGTTCTTC CAISESLAGGNEQFF TRBJ2-1 TRBD2 NA TRBV10-3
TGTGCCAGCAGTGGTAGCGGGGATGGCACAGATACGCAGTATTTT CASSGSGDGTDTQYF TRBJ2-3 TRBD2 NA TRBV6-4
TGTGCCACCAGCAGGGGACTCCCCCGCCATGAGCAGTTCTTC CATSRGLPRHEQFF TRBJ2-1 NA NA TRBV15
TGTGCCAGCAGCACCGAGGGCACCGGGGAGCTGTTTTTT CASSTEGTGELFF TRBJ2-2 NA NA TRBV4-2
TGTGCCAGCAGCCGCGGGACAGTTAATGAAAAACTGTTTTTT CASSRGTVNEKLFF TRBJ1-4 TRBD1 NA TRBV9
TGTGCCAGCCTCGAGATTTTATATGGCTACACCTTC CASLEILYGYTF TRBJ1-2 NA NA TRBV2
TGTGCCAGTAGTATGTTCAAACAGGGGGCCACTGAAGCTTTCTTT CASSMFKQGATEAFF TRBJ1-1 TRBD1 NA TRBV19
TGCGCCAGCAGCCAAGATCTTCCCTCGCGGGGGGCTTCCACAGATACGCAGTATTTT CASSQDLPSRGASTDTQYF TRBJ2-3 TRBD2 NA TRBV4-3
TGTGCCAGCAGCAAAATCCCGGGTTTGGATACGCAGTATTTT CASSKIPGLDTQYF TRBJ2-3 NA once TRBV7-7